Below are 7 T cell receptor beta chains sequenced from a single sample in a study of T cell responses to AZD1222 COVID-19 vaccine. Sequencing was performed with immunoSEQ multiplex PCR; in TCRdb, only in-frame clones are kept and a portion is missing. The table lists just over 60,000 clones, around three quarters of them singletons, with around 15% in the top ten. This specimen was peripheral blood, taken on day 0 of AZD1222 vaccination. Receptors were obtained from an adult in good health.

This clone turned up a few times. The genes are TRBV30 and TRBJ2-1; TRBD2 agrees at 10 bases. Germline CDR1 is GTSNPN and CDR2 is SVGIG (reference sequence). The junction had 6 bases not matched to a gene; V was cut back by 0 bases and J by 7 bases. The CDR3 spans 15 residues. The CDR3 loop reads CAWSVPAGGVNEQFF. In DNA form, the CDR3 reads TGTGCCTGGAGTGTCCCAGCGGGGGGGGTAAATGAGCAGTTCTTC.

The chain has TRBV2 and TRBJ1-5; possibly TRBD1 for D (5 bases). The germline CDR1 and CDR2 sequences are SNHLY and FYNNEI. V gave up 11 bases and J gave up 3 bases, with 17 bases separating them. There are 14 residues in the CDR3. In nucleotides, the CDR3 is TGTGCCTACAAGGCCCAGGGAGTCAATCAGCCCCAGCATTTT. This codes for CAYKAQGVNQPQHF.

The genes are TRBV5-6 and TRBJ1-4; 7 nucleotides agree with TRBD1. Looked up from germline, CDR1 is SGHDT and CDR2 is YYEEEE. This CDR3 spans 15 amino acids. Trimming took 4 bases from V and 7 from J; bases not matched to a gene: 10. CDR3 nucleotide sequence: TGTGCCAGCAGCCAACAGGGGCTACGGGTTGAAAAACTGTTTTTT. Its translation is CASSQQGLRVEKLFF.

The V and J genes are TRBV19 and TRBJ1-4; D perhaps matches TRBD1 (5 bases). CDR1 and CDR2 from the germline V gene are LNHDA and SQIVND (reference sequence). The V and J ends lost 4 bases and 0 bases respectively, with 18 bases between them. This CDR3 region has 18 residues. The DNA of the CDR3 is TGTGCCAGTAGTAAAAAGGACATAGCGATCGCAACTAATGAAAAACTGTTTTTT. Translation gives CASSKKDIAIATNEKLFF.

The chain couples TRBV9 to TRBJ1-2; 7 nucleotides match TRBD1. The CDR3 sequence is 15 residues long. The germline CDR1 and CDR2 sequences are SGDLS and YYNGEE. Losses at the gene ends were 0 bases for V and 7 bases for J; bases not matched to a gene: 9. Here the CDR3 DNA reads TGTGCCAGCAGCGTAGAGGAGGGGGCGCTGCGTGGCTACACCTTC. The encoded protein is CASSVEEGALRGYTF.

The V call is TRBV6-4, the J call TRBJ1-1; the D is unclear. This CDR3 region has 13 residues. CDR1 is MRHNA and CDR2 is SNTAGT in the germline V gene. Trimming cost V 2 bases and J 2 bases, with 6 bases left between them. CDR3 residues: CASSDRANTEAFF. CDR3 DNA: TGTGCCAGCAGTGACAGGGCAAACACTGAAGCTTTCTTT.

A few counts support this clone. J is TRBJ2-6 and V is TRBV6-6, with 7 bases matching TRBD1. Germline CDR1 reads MNHNY; CDR2 reads SVGAGI (reference sequence). This CDR3 contains 19 residues. The V gene end was trimmed by 5 bases and the J gene end by 1 base; junction bases not matched to a gene: 14. The CDR3 here is CASSRKQDRHRSGANVLTF. In DNA, the CDR3 is TGTGCCAGCAGTCGTAAGCAGGACAGGCACCGTTCTGGGGCCAACGTCCTGACTTTC.